One T cell receptor (beta chain) is described in this entry. The data were produced by immunoSEQ multiplex PCR, yet TCRdb's version contains in-frame clones alone and is incomplete. The sample contains 390,000 or so clones, roughly 90% of which appear only once. Germline CDR1 SEHNR, CDR2 FQNEAQ (reference sequence). With V trimmed by 3 bases and J by 4 bases, 13 bases remained unmatched. This CDR3 has 18 amino acids. The data belong to a study of control samples from healthy donors and cancer patients. Material for sequencing was PBMCs. The chain joins TRBV7-9 to TRBJ2-2; 8 bases align to TRBD2. The receptor comes from a man aged 40-55 years with head and neck cancer. The CDR3 reads CASSFEWAAGGFTGELFF. The CDR3 bases are TGTGCCAGCAGCTTCGAGTGGGCGGCGGGAGGTTTCACCGGGGAGCTGTTTTTT.